These 4 T cell receptor beta chains came from one sample sequenced in a study of CD8+ T cells in alopecia areata. It was cDNA, reverse transcribed from extracted RNA, that served as the sequencing template. Clones were sequenced by immunoSEQ multiplex PCR, and TCRdb holds only the in-frame ones, with some missing. The sample holds 200,000 to 250,000 clones; roughly 56% are singletons and the top ten take 4% to 6%. Sequenced sample: CD8+ T cells sorted from blood. Every receptor here comes from a human donor in good health.

This chain links TRBV7-8 with TRBJ2-5; D is unresolved. Germline V gene sequence: CDR1 SGHVS, CDR2 FQNEAQ. Trimming pared 1 base from V and 3 bases from J, leaving 6 bases between. This CDR3 comprises 13 residues. CDR3 amino acids: CASSLGSEETQYF. Written as DNA, the CDR3 is TGTGCCAGCAGCTTAGGGTCTGAAGAGACCCAGTACTTC.

The rearrangement links TRBV30 to TRBJ2-7; no firm D call. Trimming cost V 4 bases and J 0 bases, with 16 bases left between them. The germline gives CDR1 GTSNPN, CDR2 SVGIG (reference sequence). There are 15 residues in the CDR3. The CDR3 bases are TGTGCCTGGACCCCGGGCCGAGCCCACTCCTACGAGCAGTACTTC. The encoded protein is CAWTPGRAHSYEQYF.

The rearrangement uses TRBV29-1 and TRBJ2-1; 9 bases agree with TRBD1. Looked up from germline, CDR1 is SQVTM and CDR2 is ANQGSEA. The V and J ends lost 6 bases and 7 bases, in that order; junction bases with no gene match: 10. The CDR3 totals 14 residues. CDR3 residues: CSVPGTGRRNEQFF. CDR3 bases: TGCAGCGTCCCCGGGACAGGGAGGAGGAATGAGCAGTTCTTC.

The CDR3 loop is CASSLGPGANVLTF. The CDR3 DNA reads TGTGCCAGCAGCTTAGGTCCTGGGGCCAACGTCCTGACTTTC. The chain uses TRBV7-9 and TRBJ2-6; D gene uncertain. V dropped 1 base and J dropped 2 bases, with 3 bases sitting between them. The length of the CDR3 is 14 residues. Germline CDR1 reads SEHNR; CDR2 reads FQNEAQ (reference sequence).